Listed here are 15 T cell receptor beta chains from one sample, sequenced in a study of blood T cell repertoires in COVID-19. Assay used: immunoSEQ multiplex PCR; TCRdb lists only in-frame clones, some missing. The data contain about 94,000 clones, around 81% of them seen just once; the ten biggest clones take up around 6.5%. Source material: peripheral blood. The receptors were sampled from a man aged 60-69 years with acute or convalescent COVID-19.

J is TRBJ2-1 and V is TRBV6-5, with 9 nucleotides matching TRBD1. The germline V gene has CDR1 MNHEY and CDR2 SVGAGI. The V and J ends lost 5 bases and 10 bases, in that order; junction bases with no gene match: 6. This CDR3 comprises 13 residues. The DNA of the CDR3 is TGTGCCAGCAGTCAACAGGGGGCTTGGGAGCAGTTCTTC. The encoded protein is CASSQQGAWEQFF.

This clone has a handful of counts. The rearrangement joins TRBV4-1 to TRBJ1-5; 7 nucleotides line up with TRBD1. The trim removed 3 bases at V and 2 bases at J, leaving 7 bases unmatched. Germline-derived CDR1 and CDR2 are MGHRA and YSYEKL. The CDR3 runs 16 residues. In nucleotides, the CDR3 is TGCGCCAGCAGCCATACAGGGGTGTACGGCAATCAGCCCCAGCATTTT. This gives the protein CASSHTGVYGNQPQHF.

This rearrangement joins TRBV5-6 to TRBJ2-5, with 7 nucleotides matching TRBD1. The J segment lost 3 bases and the V segment lost 4 bases, leaving 6 bases of the junction unmatched. The CDR3 extends over 14 amino acids. Germline V gene lookup returns CDR1 SGHDT and CDR2 YYEEEE. CDR3 sequence reads: CASSPDRIEETQYF. DNA of the CDR3: TGTGCCAGCAGCCCGGACAGGATCGAAGAGACCCAGTACTTC.

This sequence joins TRBV7-2 and TRBJ1-2, with 8 nucleotides matching TRBD1. Per the germline V gene, CDR1 is SGHTA and CDR2 is FQGNSA. The CDR3 has 14 amino acids. With V trimmed by 6 bases and J by 4 bases, 7 bases remained unmatched. Here the CDR3 reads CASRFPGGAYGYTF. The DNA of the CDR3 is TGTGCCAGCAGGTTCCCAGGGGGCGCCTATGGCTACACCTTC.

The CDR3 region has the DNA TGTGCCTGGAGGAGACCCGGGACAGAGAACTATGGCTACACCTTC. It encodes CAWRRPGTENYGYTF. The chain carries TRBV30 and TRBJ1-2; TRBD1 matches at 7 bases. V dropped 3 bases and J dropped 2; count of bases not matched to a gene: 9. This CDR3 region has 15 residues. Germline lookup yields CDR1 GTSNPN and CDR2 SVGIG (reference sequence).

The gene calls are TRBV24-1 and TRBJ2-3; D not certain. The germline gives CDR1 KGHDR, CDR2 SFDVKD. The CDR3 is 13 residues long. V was clipped by 5 bases and J by 4 bases, with 9 bases between them. The CDR3 DNA reads TGTGCCACCAGTGGTCAGGCCCCAGATACGCAGTATTTT. Translating it yields CATSGQAPDTQYF.

The chain joins TRBV2 to TRBJ1-2; no reliable D call. CDR3 length: 13 amino acids. The germline gives CDR1 SNHLY, CDR2 FYNNEI. V shed 4 bases and J shed 5 bases, with 11 bases lying between them. As DNA, the CDR3 is TGTGCCAGCAGTGCCCTCCCGTCGTATGGCTACACCTTC. Translation gives CASSALPSYGYTF.

The chain employs TRBV24-1 and TRBJ2-5, with TRBD2 identical over 8 bases. The CDR3 covers 15 residues. J gave up 3 bases and V 4 bases, and 6 bases lay outside the gene matches. Germline loops: CDR1 KGHDR, CDR2 SFDVKD. Written as DNA, the CDR3 is TGTGCCACCAGTGAACCTGTAGCGGGGAAAGAGACCCAGTACTTC. As protein: CATSEPVAGKETQYF.

The V gene is TRBV21-1, the J gene TRBJ2-1; the table calls TRBD2, which could not be checked here. TRBV21-1 is described as a pseudogene. This CDR3 contains 21 residues. This chain's CDR3 is CASSKSLRGLAIVLPYNEQFF. For the CDR3, the DNA is TGTGCCAGCAGCAAGTCCCTGCGGGGACTAGCGATTGTACTTCCCTACAATGAGCAGTTCTTC.

This clone is a singleton in its sample. The chain has TRBV10-3 and TRBJ1-1; D unclear. Germline lookup yields CDR1 ENHRY and CDR2 SYGVKD. The CDR3 is made up of 13 amino acids. V was trimmed by 3 bases and J by 9 bases, leaving 14 bases between them. DNA of the CDR3: TGTGCCATCAGTGACACGGGAAGCAGTAAAGCTTTCTTT. Translation: CAISDTGSSKAFF.

The V call is TRBV6-5, the J call TRBJ2-7; D is perhaps TRBD1 (5 bases). The CDR3 runs to 13 residues. CDR1 and CDR2 (germline): MNHEY, SVGAGI. Trimming shortened V by 5 bases and J by 7 bases, and 15 bases separated the two germline ends. The CDR3 loop is CASSTSRRQEQYF. The CDR3 region has the DNA TGTGCCAGCAGTACATCCAGGAGACAGGAGCAGTACTTC.

The V and J genes are TRBV5-1 and TRBJ2-5; the match to TRBD1 covers 8 bases. The CDR3 runs 14 residues. The germline CDR1 and CDR2 sequences are SGHRS and YFSETQ. J was trimmed by 4 bases and V by 2 bases; bases with no gene match: 4. CDR3 sequence (DNA): TGCGCCAGCAGCTTAGGACAGGGCAGAGAGACCCAGTACTTC. It codes for CASSLGQGRETQYF. Looking up the rest from reference TRBV5-1 and TRBJ2-5 gives the full variable domain: KAGVTQTPRYLIKTRGQQVTLSCSPISGHRSVSWYQQTPGQGLQFLFEYFSETQRNKGNFPGRFSGRQFSNSRSEMNVSTLELGDSALYLCASSLGQGRETQYFGPGTRLLVL.

This clone has more than one count but fewer than ten. As DNA, the CDR3 is TGTGCCAGCAGTACATCCACATCCCTGACAGGGAACTTCTACGAGCAGTACTTC. It translates to CASSTSTSLTGNFYEQYF. The genes are TRBV27 and TRBJ2-7; 7 nucleotides match TRBD1. CDR3 length equals 18 residues. Trimming cost V 5 bases and J 3 bases; bases outside gene matches: 19. CDR1 is MNHEY and CDR2 is SMNVEV in the germline V gene (reference sequence).

The chain combines TRBV19 with TRBJ1-5; 7 bases align to TRBD1. The CDR3 totals 16 residues. V lost 4 bases to trimming and J lost 1 base; unmatched junction nucleotides: 7. Germline values: CDR1 LNHDA, CDR2 SQIVND (reference sequence). CDR3 loop: CASSNGQETSNQPQHF. The CDR3, as DNA: TGTGCCAGTAGTAATGGACAGGAAACCAGCAATCAGCCCCAGCATTTT.

V is TRBV5-4 and J is TRBJ1-4; D is possibly TRBD1 (5 bases). The CDR3 has 14 residues. The V end lost 4 bases, the J end lost 10 bases, and 17 bases lay between the germline ends. Germline V gene sequence: CDR1 SGHNT, CDR2 YYREEE (reference sequence). In DNA form, the CDR3 reads TGTGCCAGCAGCCTTGACAGCCGGAGGGGAAAACTGTTTTTT. This encodes CASSLDSRRGKLFF.